Listed here are 22 T cell receptor beta chains from one sample, sequenced in a study of cytomegalovirus exposure and HLA in healthy donors (dated by TCRdb to the late 2010s). Library generation was performed with the immunoSEQ multiplex PCR assay. A mixture of 60 forward primers for TCR Vbeta segments and 13 reverse primers for TCR Jbeta segments was used in the multiplex PCR. The table was pulled from immuneACCESS by TCRdb, which kept in-frame rearrangements only. Such tables lose some clones; where checked, under half of the loss comes from unresolved V genes, and the rest has no known cause. The sample records roughly 98,000 clones, 62% of which are singletons. The ten largest clones take up 4.5% to 5.5% of the sample. Sequences were obtained from PBMCs. All receptors come from a woman in her 30s in good health and CMV-seropositive.

This clone came up once. V is TRBV4-3 and J is TRBJ2-2; a possible D gene is TRBD1 (5 bases). V lost 2 bases and J lost 7, with 11 bases in between. This CDR3 contains 14 residues. Germline-derived CDR1 and CDR2 are LGHNA and YSLEER. Written as DNA, the CDR3 is TGCGCCAGCAGCCAACAGGGCAGAGTCGGGGAGCTGTTTTTT. This sequence encodes CASSQQGRVGELFF.

The CDR3: CASSIQGTQGMDGYTF. CDR3 bases: TGTGCCAGTAGTATACAGGGGACACAGGGAATGGATGGCTACACCTTC. V usage is TRBV19 and J usage is TRBJ1-2, with D possibly matching TRBD1 (6 bases). Trimming pared 2 bases from V and 6 bases from J, leaving 19 bases between. The CDR3 runs to 16 residues. Germline V CDR1 and CDR2: LNHDA, SQIVND (reference sequence).

A single count supports this clone. The gene calls are TRBV19 and TRBJ1-1; D ambiguous. This CDR3 spans 14 amino acids. Per the germline V gene, CDR1 is LNHDA and CDR2 is SQIVND (reference sequence). V lost 6 bases, J lost 12 bases, and 23 bases lay in between. The CDR3 region is CASRYGIGRRLTFF. The CDR3 nucleotides read TGTGCCAGTAGATACGGAATCGGCAGGCGATTAACTTTCTTT. Full variable domain (remainder filled in from reference TRBV19 and TRBJ1-1): DGGITQSPKYLFRKEGQNVTLSCEQNLNHDAMYWYRQDPGQGLRLIYYSQIVNDFQKGDIAEGYSVSREKKESFPLTVTSAQKNPTAFYLCASRYGIGRRLTFFGQGTRLTVV.

This chain connects TRBV7-2 to TRBJ1-3, with a weak D call TRBD1 (6 bases). Germline loops: CDR1 SGHTA, CDR2 FQGNSA. There are 17 residues in the CDR3. V dropped 4 bases and J dropped 0 bases, with 16 bases sitting between them. CDR3 amino acids: CASSSGPQGHSGNTIYF. The CDR3 region has the DNA TGTGCCAGCAGCTCCGGTCCACAGGGTCACTCTGGAAACACCATATATTTT.

The genes are TRBV28 and TRBJ2-2; 11 nucleotides line up with TRBD1. Germline-derived CDR1 and CDR2 are MDHEN and SYDVKM. CDR3 size: 15 residues. The V gene end was trimmed by 5 bases and the J gene end by 6 bases; junction bases not matched to a gene: 5. In DNA, the CDR3 is TGTGCCAGCAGTGCCCCGGGACAGGGGGCCGGGGAGCTGTTTTTT. It encodes CASSAPGQGAGELFF. The variable domain in full, completed from reference TRBV28 and TRBJ2-2, reads DVKVTQSSRYLVKRTGEKVFLECVQDMDHENMFWYRQDPGLGLRLIYFSYDVKMKEKGDIPEGYSVSREKKERFSLILESASTNQTSMYLCASSAPGQGAGELFFGEGSRLTVL.

Points on this clone: One junction end does not reproduce the germline sequence, and a read error may be involved. The chain couples TRBV14 to TRBJ1-2, with D uncertain. CDR3 size: 12 residues. Germline-derived CDR1 and CDR2 are SGHDN and FVKESK. The DNA for the CDR3 is TGTGCCAGCAGCCCGTCTAACTATGGCTACCCCTTC. Translating it yields CASSPSNYGYPF.

The chain employs TRBV11-2 and TRBJ2-7; the D gene is possibly TRBD2 (6 bases). V was pared by 7 bases and J by 3 bases, with 25 bases between. Germline V lookup: CDR1 SGHAT, CDR2 FQNNGV. The CDR3 runs to 17 residues. CDR3 nucleotides: TGTGCCAGCACTCCGGGTAGGCTAGGGGACTCGATCTACGAGCAGTACTTC. It encodes CASTPGRLGDSIYEQYF.

This clone was recorded a few times. The chain joins TRBV5-1 to TRBJ2-2; TRBD2 matches 10 bases. The V gene end was trimmed by 2 bases and the J gene end by 4 bases; junction bases not matched to a gene: 11. The CDR3 loop spans 18 amino acids. CDR1 and CDR2 (germline): SGHRS, YFSETQ. The CDR3 DNA reads as TGCGCCAGCAGCTTCTTCGTGAGCGGGGGGGAGACCACCGGGGAGCTGTTTTTT. Translated: CASSFFVSGGETTGELFF.

This chain uses TRBV6-1 with TRBJ1-4; D not resolved. This CDR3 is 18 amino acids long. The V end lost 2 bases, the J end lost 0 bases, and 16 bases lay between the germline ends. Germline lookup yields CDR1 MNHNS and CDR2 SASEGT. The CDR3 is CASSERVVQITTNEKLFF. DNA of the CDR3: TGTGCCAGCAGTGAACGGGTGGTTCAGATCACAACTAATGAAAAACTGTTTTTT.

A few counts support this clone. V and J are TRBV30 and TRBJ1-2; 8 nucleotides align to TRBD1. The germline V gene has CDR1 GTSNPN and CDR2 SVGIG (reference sequence). CDR3 length equals 16 residues. Trimming removed 4 bases from V and 6 bases from J; junction bases left unmatched: 16. DNA of the CDR3: TGTGCCTGGAACCGCGGGACAGGTGGTAAAGAGGATGGCTACACCTTC. Translated: CAWNRGTGGKEDGYTF. Full variable domain (remainder filled in from reference TRBV30 and TRBJ1-2): SQTIHQWPATLVQPVGSPLSLECTVEGTSNPNLYWYRQAAGRGLQLLFYSVGIGQISSEVPQNLSASRPQDRQFILSSKKLLLSDSGFYLCAWNRGTGGKEDGYTFGSGTRLTVV.

The rearrangement joins TRBV25-1 to TRBJ2-5; 9 bases map to TRBD1. The CDR3 extends over 17 amino acids. V gave up 4 bases and J gave up 1 base; unmatched junction bases: 10. Germline CDR1 MGHDK, CDR2 SYGVNS. The CDR3 loop reads CASSALPGQGRQETQYF. CDR3 nucleotide sequence: TGTGCCAGCAGTGCCCTCCCCGGACAGGGGCGCCAAGAGACCCAGTACTTC.

The chain carries TRBV11-2 and TRBJ1-1; D call uncertain. The length of the CDR3 is 14 residues. The germline V gene encodes CDR1 SGHAT and CDR2 FQNNGV. Trimming left V 0 bases short and J 2 bases short, with 7 bases between. This CDR3 is CASSLDRQNTEAFF. CDR3 DNA: TGTGCCAGCAGCTTAGACAGACAAAACACTGAAGCTTTCTTT.

This clone has just one count. This rearrangement joins TRBV5-1 to TRBJ2-1; 9 bases map to TRBD2. Trimming cost V 4 bases and J 4 bases; bases outside gene matches: 3. The CDR3 is made up of 14 amino acids. Looked up from germline, CDR1 is SGHRS and CDR2 is YFSETQ. The CDR3 sequence is CASSTTSGYNEQFF. The CDR3 coding sequence is TGCGCCAGCAGCACCACTAGCGGGTACAATGAGCAGTTCTTC.

This clone was detected only a few times. The V call is TRBV29-1, the J call TRBJ2-5; D remains unclear. Germline V lookup: CDR1 SQVTM, CDR2 ANQGSEA. Trimming took 4 bases from V and 3 from J, leaving 12 bases between them. The CDR3 loop spans 13 amino acids. The CDR3 DNA sequence: TGCAGCGTTGGGGCTACCACGGAAGAGACCCAGTACTTC. Its protein product is CSVGATTEETQYF.

The genes are TRBV5-1 and TRBJ1-1; possibly TRBD1 for D (6 bases). Germline CDR1 is SGHRS and CDR2 is YFSETQ. Deletions cut 1 base from V and 0 bases from J, with 13 bases between. The CDR3 sequence is 16 residues long. CDR3: CASSLSGRGVNTEAFF. The CDR3 region has the DNA TGCGCCAGCAGCTTGTCCGGCAGGGGAGTGAACACTGAAGCTTTCTTT.

The CDR3 sequence is CASSFIQGVGGTEAFF. The CDR3 coding sequence is TGTGCCAGCAGCTTTATTCAGGGAGTCGGGGGGACTGAAGCTTTCTTT. The rearrangement links TRBV5-4 to TRBJ1-1, with TRBD1 as a possible D gene (5 bases). Per the germline V gene, CDR1 is SGHNT and CDR2 is YYREEE (reference sequence). V was clipped by 2 bases and J by 5 bases, with 19 bases between them. This CDR3 has 16 amino acids.

This clone came up once. V gene TRBV7-2 combines with J gene TRBJ2-7; D is uncertain. The CDR3 consists of 11 residues. V lost 4 bases, J lost 7 bases, and 8 bases lay in between. CDR1 SGHTA and CDR2 FQGNSA come from the germline V gene. CDR3 bases: TGTGCCAGCAGCTCCTCGTTTGAGCAGTACTTC. Its translation is CASSSSFEQYF.

In regard to this clone: One junction end disagrees with the germline gene, perhaps due to a read error. J is TRBJ2-3 and V is TRBV4-1; D possibly corresponds to TRBD2 (5 bases). CDR3 length: 15 residues. Per the germline V gene, CDR1 is MGHRA and CDR2 is YSYEKL. The CDR3 here is CASSQKRSETDTQYF. The CDR3 DNA sequence: TGTGCCAGCAGCCAGAAGCGGAGTGAGACAGATACGCAGTATTTT.

This clone has a single count. The chain is built from TRBV19 and TRBJ1-6; unclear D gene. Per germline, CDR1 LNHDA and CDR2 SQIVND (reference sequence). Trimming left V 3 bases short and J 7 bases short, with 13 bases between. CDR3 length equals 15 residues. CDR3 protein: CASSMTGEGNSPLHF. The CDR3 bases are TGTGCCAGTAGTATGACTGGAGAGGGAAATTCACCCCTCCACTTT. Full variable domain (missing parts from reference TRBV19 and TRBJ1-6): DGGITQSPKYLFRKEGQNVTLSCEQNLNHDAMYWYRQDPGQGLRLIYYSQIVNDFQKGDIAEGYSVSREKKESFPLTVTSAQKNPTAFYLCASSMTGEGNSPLHFGNGTRLTVT.

The CDR3 coding sequence is TGTGCCTGGAGTGTCTTGGAGGGAGGGAGTCAGCCCCAGCATTTT. Translated, it gives CAWSVLEGGSQPQHF. V usage is TRBV30 and J usage is TRBJ1-5; D gene uncertain. Germline V gene lookup returns CDR1 GTSNPN and CDR2 SVGIG (reference sequence). Trimming cost V 0 bases and J 6 bases, with 15 bases left between them. The CDR3 totals 15 residues.

The rearrangement uses TRBV7-9 and TRBJ2-1; tentatively, D is TRBD2 (6 bases). Germline V gives CDR1 SEHNR, CDR2 FQNEAQ (reference sequence). Trimming shortened V by 5 bases and J by 4 bases, and 15 bases separated the two germline ends. The CDR3 consists of 15 residues. CDR3 DNA sequence: TGTGCCAGCAGCCGGGAGTCTCCCGCTTACAATGAGCAGTTCTTC. This sequence encodes CASSRESPAYNEQFF.

This CDR3 reads CSVEVGAQETQYF. CDR3 DNA sequence: TGCAGCGTTGAAGTCGGAGCCCAAGAGACCCAGTACTTC. The rearrangement uses TRBV29-1 and TRBJ2-5; no firm D call. The V gene's germline CDR1 is SQVTM and CDR2 ANQGSEA. The germline V and J ends were trimmed by 1 base and 1 base, with 7 bases remaining between them. This CDR3 is built from 13 residues.